These T cell receptor beta chains were read from a single sample in a study of blood T cell repertoires in COVID-19. The method was immunoSEQ multiplex PCR; TCRdb's version includes in-frame clones alone and lacks a portion of them. Seen here are about 160,000 clones, 79% observed once, and the top ten hold around 8%. The specimen sequenced was peripheral blood. All receptors derive from a woman in her sixties or seventies with COVID-19, enrolled during active disease. Both conserved end residues are part of each CDR3. D genes are given only for firm matches. Only some rows state a clone size, as once, few, many or a class for expanded clones.

v_call	j_call	d_call	clone_size	cdr3_nt	cdr3_aa
TRBV7-9	TRBJ1-3	-	-	TGTGCCAGCAGCTTCGGCGGCCTAGGAAACACCATATATTTT	CASSFGGLGNTIYF
TRBV30	TRBJ2-1	TRBD2	-	TGTGCCTGGGGGAATTTCGGGACTAGGGTGAGTGAGCAGTTCTTC	CAWGNFGTRVSEQFF
TRBV30	TRBJ2-7	-	-	TGTGCCTGGAGTATTCAGGGGAGCGAGCAGTACTTC	CAWSIQGSEQYF
TRBV10-3	TRBJ1-1	-	-	TGTGCCATCACGCGGGGGGAGGGGAACACCAACACTGAAGCTTTCTTT	CAITRGEGNTNTEAFF
TRBV11-2	TRBJ2-3	TRBD1	-	TGTGCCAGCAGCACCCGACAGGGGTCTAGCACAGATACGCAGTATTTT	CASSTRQGSSTDTQYF
TRBV30	TRBJ2-5	-	-	TGTGCCTGGAGAAAACAGGGAGAAGAGACCCAGTACTTC	CAWRKQGEETQYF
TRBV19	TRBJ1-5	-	-	TGTGCCAGTAGTGCAGGATCGAGCAATCAGCCCCAGCATTTT	CASSAGSSNQPQHF
TRBV28	TRBJ1-6	-	once	TGTGCCAGCAGTTTCGCCAGGGAAGGTTCACCCCTCCACTTT	CASSFAREGSPLHF
TRBV6-5	TRBJ1-1	TRBD1	-	TGTGCCAGCAGAGGGGACAGGGGAAGTTCTGCGGCTTTCTTT	CASRGDRGSSAAFF
TRBV9	TRBJ2-1	TRBD2	-	TGTGCCAGCAGCCCGCGACTAGCGGGAGCCTACAATGAGCAGTTCTTC	CASSPRLAGAYNEQFF
TRBV5-1	TRBJ2-2	TRBD2	-	TGCGCCAGCAGCTTAAGCGGGGGGGCCGGGGAGCTGTTTTTT	CASSLSGGAGELFF
TRBV3-1/TRBV3-2	TRBJ2-1	TRBD2	-	TGTGCCAGCAGCCGTGGACTAGCGGGGTTAGATGAGCAGTTCTTC	CASSRGLAGLDEQFF
TRBV11-2	TRBJ1-4	-	-	TGTGCCAGCAGCTTAGGGCGGAATGAAAAACTGTTTTTT	CASSLGRNEKLFF
TRBV5-4	TRBJ2-2	-	-	TGTGCCAGCAGCTTCGGGGGAAGGCCATCCGGGGAGCTGTTTTTT	CASSFGGRPSGELFF
TRBV28	TRBJ2-1	-	-	TGTGCCAGCAAATTCATATCTGACTTGACCAATGAGCAGTTCTTC	CASKFISDLTNEQFF
TRBV7-3	TRBJ2-2	-	-	TGTGCCAGCAGCCCAAGATTAGCAAACACCGGGGAGCTGTTTTTT	CASSPRLANTGELFF
TRBV7-2	TRBJ2-3	TRBD2	-	TGTGCCAGCAGCTCCCCGGCGGGGGTCCGTGATACGCAGTATTTT	CASSSPAGVRDTQYF
TRBV15	TRBJ2-5	TRBD2	-	TGTGCCACCAGCGGGGGAGGGGACCAAGAGACCCAGTACTTC	CATSGGGDQETQYF
TRBV5-1	TRBJ1-2	TRBD1	-	TGCGCCAGCAGCTCAGGACAGGGGGCGACTTGGGGCTACACCTTC	CASSSGQGATWGYTF
TRBV5-1	TRBJ1-1	-	-	TGCGCCAGCAGCTCGGGCGGGGAAGTAAGGAACACTGAAGCTTTCTTT	CASSSGGEVRNTEAFF
TRBV3-1/TRBV3-2	TRBJ2-1	TRBD1	-	TGTGCCAGCAGCCACGCCGGACAGGGTCCGTTCTTC	CASSHAGQGPFF
TRBV21-1	TRBJ2-7	-	-	TGTGCCAGCAGCAGCCCCCTACTAGCGGGATTAAGCTCCTACGAGCAGTACTTC	CASSSPLLAGLSSYEQYF
TRBV10-1	TRBJ1-2	-	-	TGCGCCAGCAGTGAGTCGGCGACGGGTGGCTACACCTTC	CASSESATGGYTF
TRBV7-8	TRBJ2-1	-	-	TGTGCCGTTCGTAGCGGAAGCTACAATGAGCAGTTCTTC	CAVRSGSYNEQFF
TRBV6-6	TRBJ2-3	TRBD1	-	TGTGCCAGCAGTTACCCAGGGGGCTATACGCAGTATTTT	CASSYPGGYTQYF
TRBV5-1	TRBJ1-1	-	-	TGCGCCAGCAGCTTAAGGCCGAGTGAGGTGTACACTGAAGCTTTCTTT	CASSLRPSEVYTEAFF
TRBV5-6	TRBJ1-2	-	once	TGTGCCAGCAGCTTGGGTTCCAAAAACTATGGCTACACCTTC	CASSLGSKNYGYTF
TRBV11-2	TRBJ2-7	-	once	TGTGCCAGCAGCACCGGGACTTTTAACTACGAGCAGTACTTC	CASSTGTFNYEQYF
TRBV5-1	TRBJ2-4	-	-	TGCGCCAGCAGCTTGTCTCTAGGGGAAAACATTCAGTACTTC	CASSLSLGENIQYF
TRBV9	TRBJ1-1	-	few	TGTGCCAGCAGCGTAGAACCCTGGGGAGGGACTGAAGCTTTCTTT	CASSVEPWGGTEAFF
TRBV4-1	TRBJ2-5	-	-	TGCGCCAGCAGCCAACAACCCAGTCAAGAGACCCAGTACTTC	CASSQQPSQETQYF
TRBV10-3	TRBJ1-2	TRBD1	-	TGTGCCTCCGGACAGGGTGGCTACACCTTC	CASGQGGYTF
TRBV7-2	TRBJ1-1	-	-	TGTGCCAGCAGCTTAACAGAATACACTGAAGCTTTCTTT	CASSLTEYTEAFF
TRBV14	TRBJ1-2	-	-	TGTGCCAGCAGCCAAGAGTACAGCAACTATGGCTACACCTTC	CASSQEYSNYGYTF
TRBV28	TRBJ2-7	-	-	TGTGCCAGCAGTTCACTCAGGGCCCTCTACGAGCAGTACTTC	CASSSLRALYEQYF
TRBV2	TRBJ2-1	-	-	TGTGCCAGCAGTGAAACGGCGGGAAGCTCCTACAATGAGCAGTTCTTC	CASSETAGSSYNEQFF
TRBV6-5	TRBJ2-5	TRBD2	-	TGTGCCAGCAGCCGACTAGCGGGACAAGAGACCCAGTACTTC	CASSRLAGQETQYF
TRBV7-8	TRBJ2-1	-	-	TGTGCCAGCAGCTCCCACAGGGGGGGCTCCTACAATGAGCAGTTCTTC	CASSSHRGGSYNEQFF
TRBV6-4	TRBJ2-1	TRBD2	-	TGTGCCAGCAGTGAGGTAGCGGGGGTTTACAATGAGCAGTTCTTC	CASSEVAGVYNEQFF
TRBV24-1	TRBJ2-3	TRBD1	-	TGTGCCACCAGTGATTTGCCAGGGGGCGAAGTTAGCACAGATACGCAGTATTTT	CATSDLPGGEVSTDTQYF
TRBV18	TRBJ2-5	TRBD1	-	TGTGCCAGCTCCCCCCGGACAGGGACGATGGAGACCCAGTACTTC	CASSPRTGTMETQYF
TRBV6-5	TRBJ1-5	TRBD1	-	TGTGCCAGCAGGGACAGGGGTGGACAGCCCCAGCATTTT	CASRDRGGQPQHF